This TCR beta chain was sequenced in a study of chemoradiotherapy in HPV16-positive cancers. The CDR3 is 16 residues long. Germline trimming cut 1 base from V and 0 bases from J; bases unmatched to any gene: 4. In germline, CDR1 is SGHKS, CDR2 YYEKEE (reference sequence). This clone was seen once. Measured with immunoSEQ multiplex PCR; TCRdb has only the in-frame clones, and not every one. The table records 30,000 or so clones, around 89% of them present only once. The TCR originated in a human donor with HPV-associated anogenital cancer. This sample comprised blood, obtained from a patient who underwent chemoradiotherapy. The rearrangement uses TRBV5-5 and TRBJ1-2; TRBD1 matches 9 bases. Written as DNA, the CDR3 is TGTGCCAGCAGCTTGTGGGGGACAGGGTCTAACTATGGCTACACCTTC. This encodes CASSLWGTGSNYGYTF.